This TCR beta chain was captured in a study of blood T cell repertoires in COVID-19. V lost 1 base and J 7 bases, leaving 14 bases between the germline ends. The CDR3 runs 13 residues. From germline, CDR1 is GTSNPN and CDR2 SVGIG (reference sequence). Profiling relied on immunoSEQ multiplex PCR, and the TCRdb table lists in-frame clones only, not all of them. The profile shows over 120,000 clones, roughly 90% of them singletons. This TCR derives from a man in his sixties with active or convalescent COVID-19. V and J are TRBV30 and TRBJ2-7, with D maybe TRBD2 (6 bases). Material: peripheral blood. CDR3 sequence: CAWSGVGRGEQYF. The CDR3 bases are TGTGCCTGGAGTGGGGTTGGACGGGGGGAGCAGTACTTC.